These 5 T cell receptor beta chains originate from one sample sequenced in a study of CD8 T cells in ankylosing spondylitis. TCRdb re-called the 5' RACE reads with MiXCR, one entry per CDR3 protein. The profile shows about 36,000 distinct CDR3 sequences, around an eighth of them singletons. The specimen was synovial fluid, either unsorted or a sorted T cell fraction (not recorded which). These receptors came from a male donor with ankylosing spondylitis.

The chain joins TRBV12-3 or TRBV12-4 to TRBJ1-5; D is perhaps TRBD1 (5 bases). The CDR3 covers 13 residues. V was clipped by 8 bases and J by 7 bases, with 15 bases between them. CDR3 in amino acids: CASLSGGNQPQHF. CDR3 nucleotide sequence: TGTGCCAGCCTCTCGGGGGGGAACCAGCCCCAGCATTTT.

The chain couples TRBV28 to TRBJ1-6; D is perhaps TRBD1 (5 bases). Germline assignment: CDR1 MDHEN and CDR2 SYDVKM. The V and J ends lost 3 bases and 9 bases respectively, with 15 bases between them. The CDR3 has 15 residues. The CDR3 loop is CASSFILHQGSPLHF. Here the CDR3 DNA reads TGTGCCAGCAGTTTCATCTTGCATCAGGGTTCACCCCTCCACTTT.

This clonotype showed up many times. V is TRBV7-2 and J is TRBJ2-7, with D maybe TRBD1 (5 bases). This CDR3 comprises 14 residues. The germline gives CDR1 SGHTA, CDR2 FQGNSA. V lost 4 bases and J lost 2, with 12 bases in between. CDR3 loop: CASSSGLRPYEQYF. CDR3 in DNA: TGTGCCAGCAGCTCAGGGTTAAGGCCCTACGAGCAGTACTTC. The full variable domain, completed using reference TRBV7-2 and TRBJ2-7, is GAGVSQSPSNKVTEKGKDVELRCDPISGHTALYWYRQSLGQGLEFLIYFQGNSAPDKSGLPSDRFSAERTGGSVSTLTIQRTQQEDSAVYLCASSSGLRPYEQYFGPGTRLTVT.

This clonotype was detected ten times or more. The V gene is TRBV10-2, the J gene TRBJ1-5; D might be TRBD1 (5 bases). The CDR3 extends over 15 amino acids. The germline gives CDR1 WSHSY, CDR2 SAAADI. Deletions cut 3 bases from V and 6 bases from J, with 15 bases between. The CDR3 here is CASSDGGLPFQPQHF. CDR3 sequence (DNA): TGCGCCAGCAGTGATGGGGGTCTGCCTTTTCAGCCCCAGCATTTT.

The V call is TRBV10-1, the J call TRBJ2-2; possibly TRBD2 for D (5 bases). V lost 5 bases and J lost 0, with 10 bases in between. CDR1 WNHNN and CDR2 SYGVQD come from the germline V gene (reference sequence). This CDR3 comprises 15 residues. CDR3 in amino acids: CASSREIANTGELFF. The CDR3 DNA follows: TGCGCCAGCAGTCGGGAAATCGCGAACACCGGGGAGCTGTTTTTT.